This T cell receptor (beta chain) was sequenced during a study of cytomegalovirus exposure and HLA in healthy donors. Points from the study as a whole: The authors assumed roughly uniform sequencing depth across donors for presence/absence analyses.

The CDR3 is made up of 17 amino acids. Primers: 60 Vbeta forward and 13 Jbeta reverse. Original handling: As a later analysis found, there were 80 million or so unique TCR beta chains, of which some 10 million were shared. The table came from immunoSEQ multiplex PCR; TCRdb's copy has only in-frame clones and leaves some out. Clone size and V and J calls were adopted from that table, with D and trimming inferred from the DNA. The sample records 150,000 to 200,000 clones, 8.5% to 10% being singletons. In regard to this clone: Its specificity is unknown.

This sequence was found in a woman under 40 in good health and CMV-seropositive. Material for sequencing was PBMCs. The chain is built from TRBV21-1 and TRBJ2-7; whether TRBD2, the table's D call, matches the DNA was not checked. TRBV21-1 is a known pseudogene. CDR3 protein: CASSPRPVSRETYEQYF. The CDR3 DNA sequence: TGTGCCAGCAGCCCTCGGCCGGTGTCTAGGGAGACGTACGAGCAGTACTTC.